This TCR beta chain is from a study of T cells in localized non-small cell lung cancer. Profiled with immunoSEQ multiplex PCR; TCRdb holds only in-frame clones, not every one. The sample has more than 15,000 clones; approximately 90% are singletons. The germline V and J ends were trimmed by 8 bases and 4 bases, with 21 bases remaining between them. This CDR3 region has 15 residues. The V gene's germline CDR1 is MNHEY and CDR2 SVGAGI. General study points: For the top 100 tumor clones, a median about 57 also appeared in adjacent lung.

To note about this clone: The antigen is not known.

The sequence derives from a female donor aged 60 or older with stage III squamous cell lung carcinoma. The rearrangement uses TRBV6-5 and TRBJ2-7; D might be TRBD2 (6 bases). The sequenced sample was peripheral blood, obtained before any cancer treatment. For the CDR3, the DNA is TGTGCCAGCTCCCCCGGGACGGAACTAGCTTACGAGCAGTACTTC. Protein sequence: CASSPGTELAYEQYF.